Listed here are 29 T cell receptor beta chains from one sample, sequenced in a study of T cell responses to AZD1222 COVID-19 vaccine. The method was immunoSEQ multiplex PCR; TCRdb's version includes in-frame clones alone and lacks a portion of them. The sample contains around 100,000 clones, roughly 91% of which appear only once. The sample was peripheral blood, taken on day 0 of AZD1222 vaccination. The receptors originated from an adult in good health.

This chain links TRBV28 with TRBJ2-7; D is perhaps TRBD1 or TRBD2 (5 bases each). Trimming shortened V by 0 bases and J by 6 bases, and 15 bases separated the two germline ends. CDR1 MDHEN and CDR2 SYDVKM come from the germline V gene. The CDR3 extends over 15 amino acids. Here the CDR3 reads CASSLWAEGPGEQYF. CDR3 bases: TGTGCCAGCAGTTTATGGGCAGAGGGACCCGGCGAGCAGTACTTC.

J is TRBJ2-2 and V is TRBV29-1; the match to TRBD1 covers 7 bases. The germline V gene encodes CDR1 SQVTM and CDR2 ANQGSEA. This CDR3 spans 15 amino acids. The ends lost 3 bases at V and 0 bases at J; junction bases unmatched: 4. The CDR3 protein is CSVEAQGANTGELFF. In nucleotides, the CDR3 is TGCAGCGTTGAGGCGCAGGGGGCGAACACCGGGGAGCTGTTTTTT.

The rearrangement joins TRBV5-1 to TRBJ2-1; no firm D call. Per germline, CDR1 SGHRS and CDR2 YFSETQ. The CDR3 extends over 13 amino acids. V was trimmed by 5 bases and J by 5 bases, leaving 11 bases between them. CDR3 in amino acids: CASRERIDNEQFF. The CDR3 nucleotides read TGCGCCAGCAGAGAACGGATTGACAATGAGCAGTTCTTC.

This CDR3 reads CASTNRGLNYGYTF. CDR3 nucleotide sequence: TGTGCCAGCACCAACAGGGGGCTAAACTATGGCTACACCTTC. V usage is TRBV5-4 and J usage is TRBJ1-2; 9 bases align to TRBD1. V dropped 6 bases and J dropped 2; count of bases not matched to a gene: 5. The CDR3 loop spans 14 amino acids. CDR1 is SGHNT and CDR2 is YYREEE in the germline V gene (reference sequence).

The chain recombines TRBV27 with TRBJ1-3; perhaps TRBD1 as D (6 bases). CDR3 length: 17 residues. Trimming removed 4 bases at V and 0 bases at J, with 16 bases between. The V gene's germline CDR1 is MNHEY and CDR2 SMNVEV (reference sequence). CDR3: CASSSSGHRTSGNTIYF. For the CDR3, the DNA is TGTGCCAGCAGTTCCTCGGGACACCGGACCTCTGGAAACACCATATATTTT.

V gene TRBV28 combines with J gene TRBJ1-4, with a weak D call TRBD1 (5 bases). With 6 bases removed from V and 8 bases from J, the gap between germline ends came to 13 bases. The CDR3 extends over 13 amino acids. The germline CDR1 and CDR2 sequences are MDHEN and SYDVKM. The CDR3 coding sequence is TGTGCCAGCAGAGGGGTAGTGGAGGAAAAACTGTTTTTT. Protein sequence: CASRGVVEEKLFF.

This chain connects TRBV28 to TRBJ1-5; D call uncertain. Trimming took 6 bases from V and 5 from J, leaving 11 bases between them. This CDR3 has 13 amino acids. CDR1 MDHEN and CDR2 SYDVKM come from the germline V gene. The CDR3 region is CASSPLEDQPQHF. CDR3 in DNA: TGTGCCAGCAGCCCCCTGGAGGATCAGCCCCAGCATTTT.

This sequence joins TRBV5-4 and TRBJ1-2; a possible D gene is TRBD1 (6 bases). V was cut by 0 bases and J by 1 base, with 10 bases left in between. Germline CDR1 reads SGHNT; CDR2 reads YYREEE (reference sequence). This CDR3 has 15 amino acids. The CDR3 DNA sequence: TGTGCCAGCAGCTTGGGGGGGCCTTATAACTATGGCTACACCTTC. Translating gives CASSLGGPYNYGYTF.

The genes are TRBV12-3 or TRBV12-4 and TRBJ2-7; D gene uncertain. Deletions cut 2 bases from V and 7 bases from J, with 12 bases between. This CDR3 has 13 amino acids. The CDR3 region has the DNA TGTGCCAGCAGTTTACTGATCAAAGAAGAGCAGTACTTC. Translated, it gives CASSLLIKEEQYF.

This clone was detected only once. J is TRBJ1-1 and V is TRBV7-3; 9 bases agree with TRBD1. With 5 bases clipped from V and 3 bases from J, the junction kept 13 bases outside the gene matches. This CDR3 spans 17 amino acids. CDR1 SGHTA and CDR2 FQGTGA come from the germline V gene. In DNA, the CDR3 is TGTGCCAGCAGCCCCGGGACAGGGTTTGGGAGGTACACTGAAGCTTTCTTT. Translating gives CASSPGTGFGRYTEAFF.

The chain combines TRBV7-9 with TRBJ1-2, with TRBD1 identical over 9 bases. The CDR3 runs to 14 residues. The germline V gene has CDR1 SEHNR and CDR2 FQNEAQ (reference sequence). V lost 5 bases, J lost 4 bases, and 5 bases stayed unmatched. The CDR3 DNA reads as TGTGCCAGCAGCGGGACAGGGAGGGTCTATGGCTACACCTTC. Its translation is CASSGTGRVYGYTF.

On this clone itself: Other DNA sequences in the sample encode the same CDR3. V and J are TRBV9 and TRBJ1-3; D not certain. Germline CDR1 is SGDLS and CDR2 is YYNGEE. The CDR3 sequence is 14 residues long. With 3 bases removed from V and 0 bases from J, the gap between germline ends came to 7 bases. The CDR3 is CASSAPGSGNTIYF. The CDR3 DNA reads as TGTGCCAGCAGCGCCCCAGGCTCTGGAAACACCATATATTTT.

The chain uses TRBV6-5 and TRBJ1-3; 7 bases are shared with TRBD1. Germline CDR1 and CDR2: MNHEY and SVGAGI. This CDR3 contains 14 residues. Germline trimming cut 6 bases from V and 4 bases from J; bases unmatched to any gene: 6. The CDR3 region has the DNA TGTGCCAGCAGCCCAGGGACAGTCGGAAACACCATATATTTT. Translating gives CASSPGTVGNTIYF.

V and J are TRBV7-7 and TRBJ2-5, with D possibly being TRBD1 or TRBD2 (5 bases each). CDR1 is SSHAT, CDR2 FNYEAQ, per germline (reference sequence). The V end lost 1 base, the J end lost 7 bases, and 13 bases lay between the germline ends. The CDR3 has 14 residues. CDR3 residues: CASSLDRGLGTQYF. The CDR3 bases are TGTGCCAGCAGCTTAGATCGGGGCTTGGGGACCCAGTACTTC.

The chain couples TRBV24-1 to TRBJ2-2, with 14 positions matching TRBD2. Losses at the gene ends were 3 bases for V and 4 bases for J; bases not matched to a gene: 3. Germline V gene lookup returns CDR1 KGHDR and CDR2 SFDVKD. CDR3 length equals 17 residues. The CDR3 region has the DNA TGTGCCACCAGTGATCCGGGACTAGCGGGGGCCACCGGGGAGCTGTTTTTT. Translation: CATSDPGLAGATGELFF.

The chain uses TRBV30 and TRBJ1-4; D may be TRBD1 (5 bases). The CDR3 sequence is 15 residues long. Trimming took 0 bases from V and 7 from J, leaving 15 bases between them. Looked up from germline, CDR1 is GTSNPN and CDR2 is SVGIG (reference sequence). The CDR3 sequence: CAWSVSGARGEKLFF. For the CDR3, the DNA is TGTGCCTGGAGTGTATCCGGGGCGCGGGGTGAAAAACTGTTTTTT.

Here the CDR3 DNA reads TGTGCCAGCACCATTCGGGGGGTGCAGAATGAGCAGTTCTTC. It yields the protein CASTIRGVQNEQFF. V gene TRBV7-2 combines with J gene TRBJ2-1; 7 positions match TRBD2. Trimming at V came to 7 bases and at J to 7 bases, leaving 10 bases not matched to a gene. The CDR3 is made up of 14 amino acids. The germline CDR1 and CDR2 sequences are SGHTA and FQGNSA.

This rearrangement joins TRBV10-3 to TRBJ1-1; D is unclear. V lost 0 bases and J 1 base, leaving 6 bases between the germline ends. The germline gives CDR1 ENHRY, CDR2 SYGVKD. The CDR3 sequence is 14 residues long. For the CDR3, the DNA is TGTGCCATCAGTGAGTCTGGGAGGAACACTGAAGCTTTCTTT. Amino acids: CAISESGRNTEAFF.

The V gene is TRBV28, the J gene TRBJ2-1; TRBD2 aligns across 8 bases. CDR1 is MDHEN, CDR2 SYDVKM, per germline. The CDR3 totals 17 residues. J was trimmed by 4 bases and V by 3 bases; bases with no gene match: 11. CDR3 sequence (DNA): TGTGCCAGCAGTTTTATCCCCAGGAGCGGGGGTTACAATGAGCAGTTCTTC. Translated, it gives CASSFIPRSGGYNEQFF.

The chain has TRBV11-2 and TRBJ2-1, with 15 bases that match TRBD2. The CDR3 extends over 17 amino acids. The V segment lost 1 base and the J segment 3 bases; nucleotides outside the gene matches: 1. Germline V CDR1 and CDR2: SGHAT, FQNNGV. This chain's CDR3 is CASSLGTSGRGYNEQFF. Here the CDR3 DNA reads TGTGCCAGCAGCTTAGGGACTAGCGGGAGGGGCTACAATGAGCAGTTCTTC.

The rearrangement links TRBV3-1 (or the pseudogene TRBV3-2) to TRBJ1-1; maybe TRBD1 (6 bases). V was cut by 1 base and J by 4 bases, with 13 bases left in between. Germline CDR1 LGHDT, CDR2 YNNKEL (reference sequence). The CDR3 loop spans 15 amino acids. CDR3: CASSQAGGGPTEAFF. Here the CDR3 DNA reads TGTGCCAGCAGCCAAGCGGGGGGGGGCCCCACTGAAGCTTTCTTT.

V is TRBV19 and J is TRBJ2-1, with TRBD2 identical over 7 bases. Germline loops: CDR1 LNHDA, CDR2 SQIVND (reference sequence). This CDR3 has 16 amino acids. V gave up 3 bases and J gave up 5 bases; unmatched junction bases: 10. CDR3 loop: CASSMRVSGPDNEQFF. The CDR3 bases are TGTGCCAGTAGTATGCGAGTTAGCGGGCCAGACAATGAGCAGTTCTTC.

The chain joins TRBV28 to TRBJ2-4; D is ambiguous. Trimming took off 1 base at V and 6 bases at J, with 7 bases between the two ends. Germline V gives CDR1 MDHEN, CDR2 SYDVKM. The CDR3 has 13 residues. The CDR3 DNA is TGTGCCAGCAGTTTATCAGCCGGAAACATTCAGTACTTC. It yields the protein CASSLSAGNIQYF.

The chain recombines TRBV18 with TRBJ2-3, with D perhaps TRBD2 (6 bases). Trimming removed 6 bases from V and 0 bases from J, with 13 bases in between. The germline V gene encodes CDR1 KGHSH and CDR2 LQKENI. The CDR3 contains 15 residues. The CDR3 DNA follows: TGTGCCAGCTCGTCCGGGCTAGCGAGCACAGATACGCAGTATTTT. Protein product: CASSSGLASTDTQYF.

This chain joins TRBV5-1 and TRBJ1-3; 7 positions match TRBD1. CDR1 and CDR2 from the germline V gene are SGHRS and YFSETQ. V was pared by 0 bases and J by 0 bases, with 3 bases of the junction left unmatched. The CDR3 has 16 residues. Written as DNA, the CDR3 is TGCGCCAGCAGCTTGGTGGGACAGAACTCTGGAAACACCATATATTTT. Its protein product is CASSLVGQNSGNTIYF.

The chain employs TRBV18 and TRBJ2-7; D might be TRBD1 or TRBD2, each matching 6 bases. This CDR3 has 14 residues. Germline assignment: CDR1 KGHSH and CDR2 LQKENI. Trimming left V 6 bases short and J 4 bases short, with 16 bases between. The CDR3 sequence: CASSLGGRGYEQYF. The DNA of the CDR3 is TGTGCCAGCTCCCTAGGGGGTCGGGGGTACGAGCAGTACTTC.

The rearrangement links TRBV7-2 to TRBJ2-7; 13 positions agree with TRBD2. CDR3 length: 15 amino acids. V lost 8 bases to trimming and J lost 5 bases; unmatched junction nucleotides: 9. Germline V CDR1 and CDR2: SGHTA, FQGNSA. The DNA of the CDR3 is TGTGCCAGCCGGACTAGCGGGAGTGCGGGGAACGAGCAGTACTTC. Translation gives CASRTSGSAGNEQYF.

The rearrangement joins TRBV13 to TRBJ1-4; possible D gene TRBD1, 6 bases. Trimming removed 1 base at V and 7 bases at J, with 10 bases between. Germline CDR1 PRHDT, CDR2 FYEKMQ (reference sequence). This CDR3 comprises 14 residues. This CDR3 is CASSLARGREKLFF. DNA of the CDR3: TGTGCCAGCAGCTTAGCCAGGGGTCGTGAAAAACTGTTTTTT. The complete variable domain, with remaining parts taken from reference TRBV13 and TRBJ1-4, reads AAGVIQSPRHLIKEKRETATLKCYPIPRHDTVYWYQQGPGQDPQFLISFYEKMQSDKGSIPDRFSAQQFSDYHSELNMSSLELGDSALYFCASSLARGREKLFFGSGTQLSVL.

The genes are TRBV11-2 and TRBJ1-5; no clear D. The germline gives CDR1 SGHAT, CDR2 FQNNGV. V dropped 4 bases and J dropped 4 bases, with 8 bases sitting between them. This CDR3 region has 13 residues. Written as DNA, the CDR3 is TGTGCCAGCAGCTCCCTGGAAAATCAGCCCCAGCATTTT. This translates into CASSSLENQPQHF.